The clone carrying this TCR beta chain occurred a few times. Its specificity is not known. These data come from a study of post-analysis software for immune sequencing data. Study background: In terms of disease course, relapsing-remitting, secondary progressive and progressive-relapsing multiple sclerosis were included. General observations from the study: The normalized Chao1 diversity of multiple sclerosis patients was significantly lower than that of controls. Comparison of patients with controls showed 4 to 6 TRBV segments more frequent in patients, TRBV5-6, TRBV5-1 and TRBV20-1 among them. Those samples that were prepared in the same batch co-clustered strongly by F measure.

The authors incorporated unique molecular identifiers into the TCR beta cDNA libraries. T cells numbering about 1 to 10 million gave rise to 450,000 to 550,000 cDNA molecules. TCRdb redid the calling of the PCR reads with MiXCR, one entry per CDR3 protein. The sample includes hundreds of thousands of distinct CDR3 sequences, less than 35% seen only once; the top ten take more than 0.55%. Germline loops: CDR1 SNHLY, CDR2 FYNNEI. V lost 8 bases to trimming and J lost 9 bases, with 11 bases between them. The CDR3 is 11 amino acids. V usage is TRBV2 and J usage is TRBJ2-1; TRBD1 might be the D (6 bases). The receptor comes from a girl aged 5-17 years with multiple sclerosis. Sequenced material: blood. The CDR3 reads CASQKGVEQFF. The CDR3 nucleotides read TGTGCCAGCCAAAAGGGGGTTGAGCAGTTCTTC.